Listed here is a single T cell receptor beta chain. Its antigen is unidentified. This record belongs to a study of T cells in Graves' hyperthyroidism and ophthalmopathy. From RNA transcripts, TCR beta CDR3 regions were amplified. First-round RT-PCR targeting the TCR CDR3 was performed with the HTBI primer set. TCRdb re-analysed the multiplex PCR reads in MiXCR, keeping a single row per CDR3 protein. This sample has a few hundred thousand distinct CDR3 sequences, with under 60% found just once. The V end was cut by 4 bases, the J end by 0 bases, with 6 bases between. CDR1 is SQVTM, CDR2 ANQGSEA, per germline. This CDR3 has 13 amino acids. Findings of the study overall: Within blood appeared most thyroid clonotypes that had expanded above 0.001. In the analysis, a 13 V-J model separated ophthalmopathy from stable hyperthyroidism.

The study based diagnoses on clinical symptoms, serum thyroxine and TRAb, thyroid ultrasound and orbital computed tomography. This sequence was found in an adult woman with Graves' disease, either hyperthyroidism or ophthalmopathy (not recorded which). This sequence joins TRBV29-1 and TRBJ1-4; tentative D call: TRBD1 (5 bases). Sequenced input: peripheral blood or thyroid tissue (not recorded which). CDR3 bases: TGCAGCGTTGGGGGGTCAACTAATGAAAAACTGTTTTTT. Protein: CSVGGSTNEKLFF.